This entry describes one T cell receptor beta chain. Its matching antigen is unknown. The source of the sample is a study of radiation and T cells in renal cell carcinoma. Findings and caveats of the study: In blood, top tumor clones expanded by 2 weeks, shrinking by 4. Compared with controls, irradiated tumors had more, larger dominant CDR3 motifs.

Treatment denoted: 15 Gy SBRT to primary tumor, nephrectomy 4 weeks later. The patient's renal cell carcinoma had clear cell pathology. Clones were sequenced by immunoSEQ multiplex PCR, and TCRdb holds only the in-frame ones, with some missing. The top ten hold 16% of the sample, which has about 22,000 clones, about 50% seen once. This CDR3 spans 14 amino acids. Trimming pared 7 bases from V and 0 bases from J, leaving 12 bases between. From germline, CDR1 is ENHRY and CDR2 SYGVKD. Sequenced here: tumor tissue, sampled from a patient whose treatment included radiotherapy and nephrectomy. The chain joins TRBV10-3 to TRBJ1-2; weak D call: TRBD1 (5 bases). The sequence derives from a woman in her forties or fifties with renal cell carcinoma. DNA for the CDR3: TGTGCCATCACGGCAGGGCCACCTAACTATGGCTACACCTTC. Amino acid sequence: CAITAGPPNYGYTF.